Listed here are 22 T cell receptor beta chains from one sample, sequenced in a study of human T cells and chemical hapten exposure. TCRdb itself ran the RACE reads through MiXCR, one entry per CDR3 protein. The sample consists of some 250,000 distinct CDR3 sequences, around 7.3% of them appearing once. Time point in this sample: pre-sensitization, week 0. Treatment meaning: therapeutic diphenylcyclopropenone sensitization with weekly scalp DPC. Material: whole blood, obtained in connection with sensitization to the hapten diphenylcyclopropenone (DPC). The receptors originated from a man between 18 and 35 years old with alopecia areata. Some clones in this sample may be carry-over from other donors' samples.

The gene calls are TRBV3-2 and TRBJ2-7; TRBD1, as called in the table, went unchecked against the DNA. TRBV3-2 is noted as a pseudogene. This CDR3 has 15 amino acids. The DNA for the CDR3 is TGTGCCAGCAGTCCCAAGAGGACAGGCTGGGGCGAGCAGTACGTC. It specifies CASSPKRTGWGEQYV.

There are a few counts of this clonotype. The chain links TRBV4-1 to TRBJ1-4; no reliable D call. Per the germline V gene, CDR1 is MGHRA and CDR2 is YSYEKL. V was pared by 4 bases and J by 6 bases, with 9 bases between. The CDR3 totals 13 residues. Here the CDR3 DNA reads TGCGCCAGCAGCCTGCCGGCCGATGAAAAACTGTTTTTT. Translating it yields CASSLPADEKLFF.

Regarding this clonotype: A single base separates this from a much larger clone, so it may be a read error. This chain uses TRBV7-3 with TRBJ2-3; TRBD2 agrees at 7 bases. This CDR3 region has 14 residues. CDR1 SGHTA and CDR2 FQGTGA come from the germline V gene. Germline trimming cut 5 bases from V and 3 bases from J; bases unmatched to any gene: 5. The CDR3 spells CASSPGLGTDTQYF. CDR3 nucleotide sequence: TGTGCCAGCAGCCCAGGACTAGGAACAGATACGCAGTATTTT.

The rearrangement joins TRBV6-5 to TRBJ2-3, with D possibly matching TRBD1 (6 bases). The CDR3 runs to 13 residues. Trimming stripped 5 bases from V and 6 bases from J, with 12 bases between. Germline V lookup: CDR1 MNHEY, CDR2 SVGAGI. For the CDR3, the DNA is TGTGCCAGCAGTAGGAACAGGGAGGATACGCAGTATTTT. This encodes CASSRNREDTQYF.

This clonotype has only a few counts. CDR3 residues: CASSYGTNSYEQYF. CDR3 in DNA: TGTGCCAGCAGTTACGGCACCAACTCCTACGAGCAGTACTTC. V gene TRBV6-2 or TRBV6-3 combines with J gene TRBJ2-7; D call uncertain. Trimming removed 2 bases at V and 0 bases at J, with 8 bases between. The CDR3 has 14 residues. Germline lookup yields CDR1 MNHEY and CDR2 SVGEGT.

This clonotype was counted ten times or more. The chain combines TRBV3-1 with TRBJ2-1; D is perhaps TRBD2 (5 bases). The germline V gene encodes CDR1 LGHDT and CDR2 YNNKEL (reference sequence). This CDR3 is 19 amino acids long. V lost 0 bases to trimming and J lost 7 bases, with 25 bases between them. The CDR3 region has the DNA TGTGCCAGCAGCCAAGAAACTGTCTTAGGAGCGGACTGGAGGAATGAGCAGTTCTTC. This translates into CASSQETVLGADWRNEQFF.

This clonotype was picked up many times. The chain recombines TRBV29-1 with TRBJ2-1; D unclear. The CDR3 extends over 17 amino acids. The V end was cut by 0 bases, the J end by 4 bases, with 19 bases between. The germline CDR1 and CDR2 sequences are SQVTM and ANQGSEA. The CDR3 region is CSVEDEAEKDVYNEQFF. The CDR3 DNA is TGCAGCGTTGAAGATGAGGCAGAGAAGGATGTGTACAATGAGCAGTTCTTC.

This clonotype was recorded a few times. V and J are TRBV4-1 and TRBJ1-5; D unclear. Trimming stripped 1 base from V and 4 bases from J, with 8 bases between. CDR3 length: 14 amino acids. Germline CDR1 is MGHRA and CDR2 is YSYEKL. CDR3 nucleotides: TGCGCCAGCAGCCAAGCACAGTCAAATCAGCCCCAGCATTTT. This codes for CASSQAQSNQPQHF.

This clonotype came up a few times. V is TRBV12-3 or TRBV12-4 and J is TRBJ1-5; D gene ambiguous. Trimming took 3 bases from V and 1 from J, leaving 7 bases between them. CDR3 length equals 14 residues. The CDR3 region has the DNA TGTGCCAGCAGTTTCGACGGGAGCAATCAGCCCCAGCATTTT. Its translation is CASSFDGSNQPQHF.

This sequence joins TRBV7-2 and TRBJ1-5, with 7 bases aligning to TRBD1. Germline-derived CDR1 and CDR2 are SGHTA and FQGNSA. The V segment lost 5 bases and the J segment 6 bases; nucleotides outside the gene matches: 7. The CDR3 is 14 residues long. The CDR3 DNA reads TGTGCCAGCAGCAATCGACAGGGTCCTCAGCCCCAGCATTTT. It specifies CASSNRQGPQPQHF.

This clonotype occurred a few times. V usage is TRBV7-3 and J usage is TRBJ1-6, with no clear D. Germline V gene lookup returns CDR1 SGHTA and CDR2 FQGTGA. The CDR3 consists of 14 residues. V was clipped by 0 bases and J by 9 bases, with 9 bases between them. The DNA of the CDR3 is TGTGCCAGCAGCTTAACCCGGTCGGGTTCACCCCTCCACTTT. This codes for CASSLTRSGSPLHF.

This clonotype was observed many times. The J gene is TRBJ1-5, the V gene TRBV7-2; the D gene is possibly TRBD1 (5 bases). Trimming removed 0 bases at V and 7 bases at J, with 7 bases between. Germline CDR1 reads SGHTA; CDR2 reads FQGNSA. There are 13 residues in the CDR3. CDR3 sequence: CASSLAQEQPQHF. The DNA for the CDR3 is TGTGCCAGCAGCTTAGCACAGGAGCAGCCCCAGCATTTT. The variable domain in full, completed from reference TRBV7-2 and TRBJ1-5, reads GAGVSQSPSNKVTEKGKDVELRCDPISGHTALYWYRQSLGQGLEFLIYFQGNSAPDKSGLPSDRFSAERTGGSVSTLTIQRTQQEDSAVYLCASSLAQEQPQHFGDGTRLSIL.

A few counts support this clonotype. The gene calls are TRBV7-3 and TRBJ1-5, with 10 nucleotides matching TRBD1. CDR1 is SGHTA and CDR2 is FQGTGA in the germline V gene. This CDR3 has 15 residues. V dropped 3 bases and J dropped 6; count of bases not matched to a gene: 5. The CDR3 DNA is TGTGCCAGCAGCTTGACAGGGGGCGCCGGTCAGCCCCAGCATTTT. Residues: CASSLTGGAGQPQHF.

This clonotype was detected many times. The chain has TRBV7-9 and TRBJ2-3, with D perhaps TRBD2 (5 bases). V was clipped by 4 bases and J by 7 bases, with 12 bases between them. The germline gives CDR1 SEHNR, CDR2 FQNEAQ (reference sequence). The CDR3 loop spans 13 amino acids. The CDR3 DNA reads TGTGCCAGCAGCTCCAGGCGGGTAAATACGCAGTATTTT. Translating gives CASSSRRVNTQYF.

This clonotype showed up just a few times. The chain combines TRBV24-1 with TRBJ2-1; 8 positions agree with TRBD2. The CDR3 is 14 residues long. Losses at the gene ends were 9 bases for V and 8 bases for J; bases not matched to a gene: 11. Germline CDR1 and CDR2: KGHDR and SFDVKD. The CDR3 nucleotides are TGTGCCACCCGGGGGGGTGCAAATATCTATGAGCAGTTCTTC. Protein product: CATRGGANIYEQFF.

The genes are TRBV29-1 and TRBJ1-2; a weak D match, TRBD1 (6 bases). The CDR3 loop spans 16 amino acids. The germline V and J ends were trimmed by 1 base and 0 bases, with 15 bases remaining between them. CDR1 and CDR2 (germline): SQVTM, ANQGSEA. The CDR3 coding sequence is TGCAGCGTTGAAGGTCGGACAGACTCGCCTAACTATGGCTACACCTTC. As protein: CSVEGRTDSPNYGYTF.

As concerns this clonotype: A junction boundary mismatches the germline segment, possibly from a read error. The CDR3 nucleotides are TGCAGTGCTCCGACTAGCGGTCGCCCAGATACGCAGTGTTTT. Translated: CSAPTSGRPDTQCF. V and J are TRBV20-1 and TRBJ2-3, with 9 bases that match TRBD2. Germline loops: CDR1 DFQATT, CDR2 SNEGSKA (reference sequence). This CDR3 contains 14 residues.

This chain links TRBV7-2 with TRBJ1-4; D gene ambiguous. Germline V gene lookup returns CDR1 SGHTA and CDR2 FQGNSA. The CDR3 sequence is 16 residues long. Deletions cut 1 base from V and 2 bases from J, with 11 bases between. The CDR3 nucleotides are TGTGCCAGCAGCTTAGACCCCAGGAACACTAATGAAAAACTGTTTTTT. Residues: CASSLDPRNTNEKLFF.

The chain employs TRBV25-1 and TRBJ2-5, with D perhaps matching TRBD1 (5 bases). Germline V gene data show CDR1 as MGHDK and CDR2 as SYGVNS. This CDR3 comprises 15 residues. Trimming pared 5 bases from V and 5 bases from J, leaving 18 bases between. CDR3 sequence reads: CASSHPRAGQETQYF. In DNA form, the CDR3 reads TGTGCCAGCAGTCACCCCAGGGCTGGGCAGGAGACCCAGTACTTC.

Only a few counts were recorded for this clonotype. The J gene is TRBJ2-7, the V gene TRBV27, with 8 positions matching TRBD1. Germline V gene data show CDR1 as MNHEY and CDR2 as SMNVEV (reference sequence). CDR3 length equals 14 residues. Germline trimming cut 4 bases from V and 3 bases from J; bases unmatched to any gene: 5. The CDR3 DNA sequence: TGTGCCAGCAGTTACAAACAGGGGGTCTACGAGCAGTACGTC. It translates to CASSYKQGVYEQYV.

This clonotype was found a few times. The CDR3 sequence: CASSLSRLTLEAWYF. CDR3 DNA: TGTGCCAGCAGCTTGTCCAGGTTGACACTGGAAGCATGGTACTTC. The V gene is TRBV7-9, the J gene TRBJ2-5; D remains unclear. The CDR3 consists of 15 residues. The germline V and J ends were trimmed by 3 bases and 13 bases, with 24 bases remaining between them. CDR1 is SEHNR and CDR2 is FQNEAQ in the germline V gene (reference sequence). Full variable domain (rest looked up from reference TRBV7-9 and TRBJ2-5): DTGVSQNPRHKITKRGQNVTFRCDPISEHNRLYWYRQTLGQGPEFLTYFQNEAQLEKSRLLSDRFSAERPKGSFSTLEIQRTEQGDSAMYLCASSLSRLTLEAWYFGPGTRLLVL.

In its sample, this clonotype was seen a few times. CDR3 coding DNA: TGTGCCAGCAGTTTAACAACTAGCGGGGGGCTCACAGATACGCAGTATTTT. Translated, it gives CASSLTTSGGLTDTQYF. The genes are TRBV27 and TRBJ2-3, with TRBD2 identical over 12 bases. Germline V gene sequence: CDR1 MNHEY, CDR2 SMNVEV (reference sequence). The CDR3 is made up of 17 amino acids. V dropped 2 bases and J dropped 2; count of bases not matched to a gene: 5.